This T cell receptor beta chain is drawn from a study of blood T cell repertoires in COVID-19. Turning to the study itself: COVID-19 samples from acute and convalescent phases originated in the United States, Italy and Spain. T cells, B-cell-depleted T cells, or PBMCs supplied cDNA or gDNA.

Study processing details: Reference gene primer amplification gave estimated nucleated cell counts. The table came from immunoSEQ multiplex PCR; TCRdb's copy has only in-frame clones and leaves some out. Clone size and the V and J calls come from that table; the DNA yielded D and trimming. The table includes 250,000 to 300,000 clones, roughly 90% detected once. A Seattle source enrolled patients during active infection and followed them longitudinally. Germline CDR1 is SGHKS and CDR2 is YYEKEE (reference sequence). The CDR3 runs to 14 residues. The ends lost 2 bases at V and 12 bases at J; junction bases unmatched: 9.

Sequences were obtained from peripheral blood. The rearrangement uses TRBV5-5 and TRBJ1-2; 11 positions match TRBD1. The clonotype originates from a woman aged 25 to 45 with COVID-19, enrolled during active disease. CDR3 nucleotide sequence: TGTGCCAGCAGCTTCAGGCGGGACAGGGGGTGGGACACCTTC. This gives the protein CASSFRRDRGWDTF.